This T cell receptor beta chain was documented in a study of blood T cell repertoires in COVID-19. Study in general: Some COVID-19 samples were acute and others convalescent; all came from the United States, Italy and Spain. T cells, B-cell-depleted T cells, or PBMCs supplied cDNA or gDNA.

The CDR3 runs 13 residues. CDR1 MNHNS and CDR2 SASEGT come from the germline V gene. The V end was cut by 2 bases, the J end by 6 bases, with 10 bases between. Participants reported their clinical history, and cohort assignment relied on those reports. Libraries were prepared by immunoSEQ multiplex PCR; TCRdb keeps only in-frame clonotypes and omits some of them. The sample holds about 230,000 clones, about 91% seen once. The V gene is TRBV6-1, the J gene TRBJ1-1; D not resolved. Sequencing used PBMCs or T cells enriched from blood (not recorded which). The clonotype originates from a woman aged 40 to 50 with acute COVID-19. CDR3 DNA sequence: TGTGCCAGCAGTGAACGGGATATCGCTGAAGCTTTCTTT. Translation gives CASSERDIAEAFF.